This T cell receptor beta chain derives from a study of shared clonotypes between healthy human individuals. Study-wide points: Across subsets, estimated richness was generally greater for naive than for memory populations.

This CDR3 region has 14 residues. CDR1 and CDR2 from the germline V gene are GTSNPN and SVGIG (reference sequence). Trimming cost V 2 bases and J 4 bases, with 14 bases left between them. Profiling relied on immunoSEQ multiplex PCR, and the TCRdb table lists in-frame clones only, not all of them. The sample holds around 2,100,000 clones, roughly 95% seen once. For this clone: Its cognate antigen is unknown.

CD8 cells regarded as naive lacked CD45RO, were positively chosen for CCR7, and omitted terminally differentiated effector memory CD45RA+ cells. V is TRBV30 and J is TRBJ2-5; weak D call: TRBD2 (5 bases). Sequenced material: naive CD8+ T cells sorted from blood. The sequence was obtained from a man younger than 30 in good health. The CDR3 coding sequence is TGTGCCTGGAGTTACGAGGTCGAGGGAGAGACCCAGTACTTC. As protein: CAWSYEVEGETQYF.